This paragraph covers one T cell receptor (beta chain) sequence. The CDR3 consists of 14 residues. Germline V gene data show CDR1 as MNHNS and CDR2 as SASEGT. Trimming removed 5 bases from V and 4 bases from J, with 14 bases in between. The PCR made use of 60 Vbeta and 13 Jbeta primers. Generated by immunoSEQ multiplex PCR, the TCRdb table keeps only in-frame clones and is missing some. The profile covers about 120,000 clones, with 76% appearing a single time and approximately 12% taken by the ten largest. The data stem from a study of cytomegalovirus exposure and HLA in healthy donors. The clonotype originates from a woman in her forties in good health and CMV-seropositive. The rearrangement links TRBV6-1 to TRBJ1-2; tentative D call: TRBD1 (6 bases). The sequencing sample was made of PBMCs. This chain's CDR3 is CASSNPGQSYGYTF. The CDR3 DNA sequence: TGTGCCAGCAGTAACCCCGGACAGAGCTATGGCTACACCTTC.